Each of the 28 T cell receptor beta chains below was sequenced from the same sample in a study of blood T cells in healthy people across ages. Then a second PCR, running about 6 to 11 cycles, was carried out with a sample-barcoded 5' primer and a J-beta primer mix. TCRdb analysed the 5' RACE reads with MiXCR anew, one entry per CDR3 protein. The sample includes about 640,000 distinct CDR3 sequences, roughly 31% seen only once; the top ten take approximately 14%. The material sequenced was blood. These receptors were obtained from a woman aged 80 or over in good health.

Comments on this clonotype: With a much larger clone just one base away, this may be a read error. This sequence joins TRBV15 and TRBJ2-5, with D tentatively TRBD2 (6 bases). Germline CDR1 reads LNHNV; CDR2 reads YYDKDF (reference sequence). The V and J ends lost 0 bases and 11 bases respectively, with 19 bases between them. The CDR3 consists of 15 residues. This CDR3 reads CATSRDRQGSGEQYF. The CDR3 DNA sequence: TGTGCCACCAGCAGAGATCGTCAGGGTTCGGGGGAGCAGTACTTC.

This clonotype was observed a handful of times. A much larger clone differs by one base, so this may be a read error. The CDR3 region is CASSLPGLGANVLTF. The CDR3 coding sequence is TGTGCCAGCAGCCTTCCAGGGCTCGGGGCCAACGTCCTGACTTTC. The rearrangement uses TRBV7-3 and TRBJ2-6; D perhaps matches TRBD1 (5 bases). Germline CDR1 and CDR2: SGHTA and FQGTGA. V lost 5 bases and J 4 bases, leaving 12 bases between the germline ends. The CDR3 is 15 residues long.

The J gene is TRBJ2-2, the V gene TRBV5-5; D perhaps matches TRBD2 (5 bases). V was clipped by 4 bases and J by 4 bases, with 17 bases between them. Germline assignment: CDR1 SGHKS and CDR2 YYEKEE (reference sequence). The CDR3 covers 16 residues. This CDR3 is CASSPATLAGTGELFF. DNA of the CDR3: TGTGCCAGCAGCCCGGCAACCCTGGCGGGCACCGGGGAGCTGTTTTTT.

On this clonotype: One base away lies a much larger clone, so this may be a sequencing read error. This chain joins TRBV7-2 and TRBJ2-3; 8 positions match TRBD1. CDR3 length: 17 amino acids. Germline V gene data show CDR1 as SGHTA and CDR2 as FQGNSA. The CDR3 reads CASSFQGARGRTDTRYF. DNA for the CDR3: TGTGCCAGCAGCTTCCAGGGGGCGCGAGGAAGGACAGATACGCGGTATTTT.

In the case of this clonotype: A much larger clone differs from this one at a single base, so this may be a read error. V gene TRBV20-1 combines with J gene TRBJ1-2; TRBD1 agrees at 9 bases. The germline CDR1 and CDR2 sequences are DFQATT and SNEGSKA (reference sequence). The CDR3 consists of 12 residues. DNA for the CDR3: TGCAGGGCGGGACAGGGCGTGAGTGGCTACACCTTC. Protein sequence: CRAGQGVSGYTF.

The rearrangement links TRBV6-6 to TRBJ1-4, with D possibly being TRBD1 (5 bases). V lost 6 bases and J lost 0, with 17 bases in between. Germline V gives CDR1 MNHNY, CDR2 SVGAGI (reference sequence). The CDR3 runs 17 residues. CDR3 nucleotides: TGTGCCAGCAGCCCGGGCCAGGGAGGCACAACTAATGAAAAACTGTTTTTT. Its translation: CASSPGQGGTTNEKLFF.

This chain joins TRBV19 and TRBJ1-1; D ambiguous. CDR1 is LNHDA and CDR2 is SQIVND in the germline V gene (reference sequence). CDR3 length: 16 amino acids. Trimming removed 5 bases at V and 4 bases at J, with 20 bases between. In nucleotides, the CDR3 is TGTGCCAGTAGTCCCTCTGCGTTAACCCTGGTCACTGAAGCTTTCTTT. It yields the protein CASSPSALTLVTEAFF.

This clonotype showed up just a few times. The chain employs TRBV30 and TRBJ2-2; maybe TRBD1 (6 bases). Germline V CDR1 and CDR2: GTSNPN, SVGIG (reference sequence). Trimming removed 1 base from V and 3 bases from J, with 9 bases in between. The CDR3 runs 14 residues. The CDR3 spells CAWSDTGYTGELFF. The CDR3 coding sequence is TGTGCCTGGAGTGACACAGGGTACACCGGGGAGCTGTTTTTT.

This clonotype was seen repeatedly, ten times or more. The J gene is TRBJ2-1, the V gene TRBV4-1, with D uncertain. The CDR3 has 13 residues. Germline assignment: CDR1 MGHRA and CDR2 YSYEKL. Trimming stripped 2 bases from V and 5 bases from J, with 7 bases between. CDR3: CASSQIQNNEQFF. For the CDR3, the DNA is TGCGCCAGCAGCCAAATCCAAAACAATGAGCAGTTCTTC.

This clonotype was observed at least ten times. The J gene is TRBJ2-2, the V gene TRBV11-2, with 7 bases that match TRBD1. The V and J ends lost 4 bases and 4 bases, in that order; junction bases with no gene match: 6. CDR3 size: 15 residues. Per germline, CDR1 SGHAT and CDR2 FQNNGV. The CDR3 is CASSSGTAPTGELFF. CDR3 sequence (DNA): TGTGCCAGCAGCTCCGGGACAGCACCCACCGGGGAGCTGTTTTTT.

In this sample, this clonotype turned up many times. CDR3 sequence (DNA): TGCGCCAGCAGCTTGACAGTGGCAGGGACTGAAGATACGCAGTATTTT. Translated, it gives CASSLTVAGTEDTQYF. This chain links TRBV5-1 with TRBJ2-3, with D tentatively TRBD2 (6 bases). Germline lookup yields CDR1 SGHRS and CDR2 YFSETQ. V was cut by 1 base and J by 5 bases, with 17 bases left in between. CDR3 size: 16 residues.

In this sample, this clonotype turned up a few times. This chain connects TRBV30 to TRBJ1-1, with D possibly matching TRBD1 (5 bases). The V end was cut by 2 bases, the J end by 1 base, with 8 bases between. The CDR3 length is 13 residues. From germline, CDR1 is GTSNPN and CDR2 SVGIG (reference sequence). The CDR3 DNA is TGTGCCTGGAGTCGCAGGGAGAACACTGAAGCTTTCTTT. Protein product: CAWSRRENTEAFF.

Points on this clonotype: Just one base apart from a much larger clone, this may be a read error. The chain carries TRBV6-6 and TRBJ2-3; D is possibly TRBD1 or TRBD2 (6 bases each). Trimming took off 6 bases at V and 6 bases at J, with 16 bases between the two ends. This CDR3 has 14 residues. Germline lookup yields CDR1 MNHNY and CDR2 SVGAGI (reference sequence). Here the CDR3 reads CASRPGGGRDTQYF. For the CDR3, the DNA is TGTGCCAGCAGACCTGGAGGGGGGCGGGATACGCAGTATTTT.

This chain joins TRBV7-2 and TRBJ2-7, with 11 nucleotides matching TRBD2. This CDR3 region has 17 residues. Trimming removed 5 bases from V and 1 base from J; junction bases left unmatched: 10. Per the germline V gene, CDR1 is SGHTA and CDR2 is FQGNSA. In DNA form, the CDR3 reads TGTGCCAGCAGCCCTCCGGGATTAGCGGGAGGGTCCTACGAGCAGTACTTC. The encoded protein is CASSPPGLAGGSYEQYF.

In regard to this clonotype: A much larger clone lies a single base off, so this may be a read error. This chain joins TRBV28 and TRBJ2-5, with TRBD1 matching over 7 bases. V gave up 7 bases and J gave up 2 bases; unmatched junction bases: 10. Germline values: CDR1 MDHEN, CDR2 SYDVKM. The length of the CDR3 is 15 residues. The CDR3 sequence is CASNLGVRGQETQYF. CDR3 sequence (DNA): TGTGCCAGCAATTTGGGGGTCAGGGGGCAAGAGACCCAGTACTTC.

In this sample, this clonotype turned up a few times. This chain connects TRBV7-3 to TRBJ2-2; 11 bases fit TRBD2. The CDR3 contains 15 residues. Germline assignment: CDR1 SGHTA and CDR2 FQGTGA. J was trimmed by 6 bases and V by 5 bases; bases with no gene match: 5. CDR3 in DNA: TGTGCCAGCAGCCCCCCTAGCGGGGGGTCCGGGGAGCTGTTTTTT. It specifies CASSPPSGGSGELFF.

This clonotype showed up just a few times. The chain couples TRBV5-1 to TRBJ1-1; 7 bases match TRBD1. The CDR3 has 14 amino acids. Germline V gene lookup returns CDR1 SGHRS and CDR2 YFSETQ. With V trimmed by 4 bases and J by 8 bases, 11 bases remained unmatched. The CDR3: CASSLTTTGAEAFF. The CDR3 bases are TGCGCCAGCAGCCTAACTACCACAGGGGCCGAAGCTTTCTTT.

There are a few counts of this clonotype. This chain links TRBV12-3 or TRBV12-4 with TRBJ1-6; the match to TRBD1 covers 8 bases. V shed 5 bases and J 7 bases; nucleotides not matched to a gene: 10. The CDR3 is made up of 16 amino acids. The CDR3 is CASSQGTGGSNSPLHF. The CDR3 DNA sequence: TGTGCCAGCAGTCAAGGGACAGGCGGCTCCAATTCACCCCTCCACTTT.

In this sample, this clonotype turned up many times. The chain carries TRBV20-1 and TRBJ1-2; TRBD1 agrees at 7 bases. The CDR3 covers 16 residues. The trim removed 3 bases at V and 4 bases at J, leaving 14 bases unmatched. CDR1 DFQATT and CDR2 SNEGSKA come from the germline V gene (reference sequence). The chain's CDR3 is CSARLPGGWMIYGYTF. CDR3 in DNA: TGCAGTGCTAGGTTGCCAGGGGGTTGGATGATCTATGGCTACACCTTC.

At least ten counts were recorded for this clonotype. The chain joins TRBV20-1 to TRBJ2-3; TRBD2 agrees at 9 bases. CDR1 and CDR2 (germline): DFQATT, SNEGSKA (reference sequence). V lost 2 bases, J lost 0 bases, and 6 bases stayed unmatched. The CDR3 sequence is 16 residues long. CDR3 amino acids: CSARKRLAASTDTQYF. The DNA of the CDR3 is TGCAGTGCTAGAAAGAGACTAGCGGCTAGCACAGATACGCAGTATTTT.

This clonotype was picked up one time. This may arise from a read error, as a much more abundant clone is one base away. This chain connects TRBV13 to TRBJ2-1; TRBD2 agrees at 10 bases. Germline CDR1 reads PRHDT; CDR2 reads FYEKMQ (reference sequence). The CDR3 runs to 15 residues. CDR3 region: CASSFYSGGHTEQCF. For the CDR3, the DNA is TGTGCCAGCAGCTTCTATAGCGGGGGGCACACGGAGCAGTGCTTC.

This clonotype was found many times. One base away lies a much larger clone, so this may be a sequencing read error. The V gene is TRBV20-1, the J gene TRBJ2-1, with 7 positions matching TRBD1. Matching the DNA end better, TRBJ2-7 makes the J call doubtful. CDR3 length: 16 amino acids. Germline V lookup: CDR1 DFQATT, CDR2 SNEGSKA (reference sequence). For the CDR3, the DNA is TGCAGTGCTATTTACGCGACAGGGAGCTCCTACAATGAGCAGTACTTC. Translating it yields CSAIYATGSSYNEQYF.

Notes on this clonotype: One junction end disagrees with the germline gene, perhaps due to a read error. This chain connects TRBV10-3 to TRBJ1-2; 7 bases match TRBD1. Germline V gene data show CDR1 as ENHRY and CDR2 as SYGVKD. The CDR3 sequence is 13 residues long. The CDR3 nucleotides read TGTGCCATCAGCCTCAGGGGGACTGATGGTTACACCTTC. As protein: CAISLRGTDGYTF.

Details on this clonotype: A much larger clone sits a single nucleotide away, making a read error possible. J is TRBJ2-1 and V is TRBV28, with D perhaps TRBD1 (6 bases). V lost 6 bases, J lost 4 bases, and 13 bases lay in between. Germline V gene lookup returns CDR1 MDHEN and CDR2 SYDVKM. The CDR3 extends over 14 amino acids. The CDR3 DNA follows: TGTGCCAGCAGGTGGGGACAAACTTACAATGAGCAGTTCTTC. Its translation is CASRWGQTYNEQFF.

On this clonotype itself: The CDR3 does not end in the conserved phenylalanine or tryptophan, so this is likely a read error. The rearrangement links TRBV20-1 to TRBJ2-3, with TRBD2 identical over 12 bases. This CDR3 region has 20 residues. Germline V CDR1 and CDR2: DFQATT, SNEGSKA (reference sequence). Losses at the gene ends were 5 bases for V and 9 bases for J; bases not matched to a gene: 27. CDR3 loop: CSAGAGRPTSSGGAFLTQYC. DNA for the CDR3: TGCAGTGCTGGAGCAGGGCGGCCAACTTCTAGCGGGGGGGCTTTTCTCACGCAGTATTGT.

This clonotype showed up many times. The rearrangement uses TRBV6-2 or TRBV6-3 and TRBJ2-5; the match to TRBD2 covers 11 bases. CDR3 length: 18 amino acids. After removal of 0 bases from V and 5 bases from J, the junction contained 11 bases not matched to a gene. Germline loops: CDR1 MNHEY, CDR2 SVGEGT. CDR3 sequence reads: CASSYSGTSGNFLETQYF. CDR3 nucleotide sequence: TGTGCCAGCAGTTACTCGGGGACTAGCGGCAATTTCCTGGAGACCCAGTACTTC.

The J gene is TRBJ2-3, the V gene TRBV25-1; D is possibly TRBD2 (7 bases). The CDR3 is 16 residues long. The V and J ends lost 9 bases and 5 bases respectively, with 24 bases between them. Germline V gene sequence: CDR1 MGHDK, CDR2 SYGVNS. The DNA for the CDR3 is TGTGCCAGTAGAGAGGGGGGGGTCCTATCGGGAGATACGCAGTATTTT. It yields the protein CASREGGVLSGDTQYF.

This clonotype has just a few counts. This sequence joins TRBV21-1 and TRBJ2-2; TRBD2 is taken as the D call from the table, unchecked against the DNA. TRBV21-1 is shown as a pseudogene. This CDR3 region has 16 residues. The CDR3 here is CASTRGTRMRTGELFF. The CDR3 coding sequence is TGTGCCAGCACCCGGGGGACTAGAATGAGGACCGGGGAGCTGTTTTTT.